Sequencing of this T cell receptor (beta chain) was carried out in a study of STAT5B mutations in CD4+ large granular lymphocyte leukemia. Study results and caveats: 8/27 top patient clones versus 2/35 control clones were TRBV06-family.

About this clone: Its antigen is currently unknown.

The germline V gene encodes CDR1 GTSNPN and CDR2 SVGIG (reference sequence). Between the trimmed V and J ends, which lost 3 bases and 3 bases, there was a span of 5 bases. This CDR3 region has 11 residues. The authors' processing: Lowest detectable productive clonotype frequency was 2.59 x 10-5. The repertoire was sequenced with immunoSEQ multiplex PCR; TCRdb's copy has only in-frame clones and lacks some. Clone size and the V and J calls come from that table; the DNA yielded D and trimming. The data show 35,000 or so clones, 69% seen once. The sample was CD4+ T cells from blood buffy coats. The receptor was isolated from a human donor in good health. This chain connects TRBV30 to TRBJ2-5, with D unclear. CDR3 protein: CAWSHKETQYF. For the CDR3, the DNA is TGTGCCTGGAGCCATAAAGAGACCCAGTACTTC.